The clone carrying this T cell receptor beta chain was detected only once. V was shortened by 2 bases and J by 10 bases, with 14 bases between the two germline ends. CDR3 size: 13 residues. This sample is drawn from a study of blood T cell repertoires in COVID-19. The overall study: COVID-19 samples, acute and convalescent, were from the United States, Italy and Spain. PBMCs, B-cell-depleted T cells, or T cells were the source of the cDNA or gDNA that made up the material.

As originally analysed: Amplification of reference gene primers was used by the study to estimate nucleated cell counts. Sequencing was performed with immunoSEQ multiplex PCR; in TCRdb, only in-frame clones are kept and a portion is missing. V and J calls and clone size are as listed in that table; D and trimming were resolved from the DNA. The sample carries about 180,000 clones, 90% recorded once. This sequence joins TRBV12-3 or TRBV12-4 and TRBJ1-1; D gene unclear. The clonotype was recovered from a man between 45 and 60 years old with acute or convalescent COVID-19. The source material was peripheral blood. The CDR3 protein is CASSLIFGRRAFF. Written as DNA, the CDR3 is TGTGCCAGCAGTTTAATATTCGGGAGGAGAGCTTTCTTT.